The sequence of this TCR beta chain was determined in a study of blood T cell repertoires in COVID-19. Turning to the study itself: The United States, Italy and Spain supplied acute and convalescent COVID-19 samples.

This CDR3 has 13 amino acids. V was cut by 3 bases and J by 0 bases, with 7 bases left in between. Germline-derived CDR1 and CDR2 are SGDLS and YYNGEE. The method was immunoSEQ multiplex PCR; TCRdb's version includes in-frame clones alone and lacks a portion of them. This table has approximately 300,000 clones, approximately 85% appearing once. Enrollees, roughly 18 to 90 years old, lived in 24 US areas. Participants had their cohort set by participant-reported clinical history. Two negative PCRs, clearance, or symptom resolution were required of recovered Cohort 3 donors. The receptor was derived from a woman in her twenties or thirties who had recovered from COVID-19. This chain uses TRBV9 with TRBJ2-7, with D possibly TRBD2 on 6 matching bases. Sequenced: PBMCs or T cells enriched from blood (not recorded which). The CDR3 coding sequence is TGTGCCAGCAGCGCGGGACTCTCCTACGAGCAGTACTTC. Its translation: CASSAGLSYEQYF.